Listed below are T cell receptor beta chains from one sample, sequenced in a study of beta chain features in type 1 diabetes. The protocol was immunoSEQ multiplex PCR, while the TCRdb copy is restricted to in-frame clones and leaves out a portion. The table lists under 300,000 clones, roughly 8% of them singletons. The source material was central memory CD4+ T cells from blood. These receptors all stem from a woman aged 18-29 years in good health. Both conserved end residues are part of each CDR3. The order of the fields is CDR3 protein, CDR3 DNA, J gene, clone size, V gene, D gene. The D gene is left open where the match is weak. Part of the rows lack a size; the others show once, few, many or a class for expanded clones.

CDR3 protein: CASSPNDRGSGYTF
CDR3 DNA: TGCGCCAGCAGCCCAAACGACAGGGGGAGCGGCTACACCTTC
J gene: TRBJ1-2
clone size: -
V gene: TRBV5-1
D gene: TRBD1

CDR3 protein: CASMAGGSPYNEQFF
CDR3 DNA: TGTGCCAGCATGGCGGGAGGAAGCCCTTACAATGAGCAGTTCTTC
J gene: TRBJ2-1
clone size: -
V gene: TRBV6-5
D gene: TRBD2

CDR3 protein: CASSYSGGIQPQHF
CDR3 DNA: TGTGCCAGCAGTTACTCGGGCGGGATTCAGCCCCAGCATTTT
J gene: TRBJ1-5
clone size: -
V gene: TRBV6-5
D gene: -

CDR3 protein: CAIGGQINSPLHF
CDR3 DNA: TGTGCCATAGGAGGACAGATTAATTCACCCCTCCACTTT
J gene: TRBJ1-6
clone size: few
V gene: TRBV2
D gene: -

CDR3 protein: CASSLQDSYEQYF
CDR3 DNA: TGTGCCAGCTCACTTCAGGACAGCTACGAGCAGTACTTC
J gene: TRBJ2-7
clone size: many
V gene: TRBV18
D gene: -

CDR3 protein: CAWSTGGNYGYTF
CDR3 DNA: TGTGCCTGGAGTACAGGGGGTAACTATGGCTACACCTTC
J gene: TRBJ1-2
clone size: few
V gene: TRBV30
D gene: TRBD1

CDR3 protein: CASSPGTNQLNTEAFF
CDR3 DNA: TGTGCCAGCTCACCCGGGACAAACCAATTGAACACTGAAGCTTTCTTT
J gene: TRBJ1-1
clone size: -
V gene: TRBV18
D gene: -

CDR3 protein: CASSPYSYITAYEQYF
CDR3 DNA: TGTGCCAGCTCACCATATTCTTATATTACGGCCTACGAGCAGTACTTC
J gene: TRBJ2-7
clone size: few
V gene: TRBV18
D gene: -

CDR3 protein: CASSLNTGGRYSPLHF
CDR3 DNA: TGTGCCAGCAGCTTAAATACGGGCGGGAGGTATTCACCCCTCCACTTT
J gene: TRBJ1-6
clone size: few
V gene: TRBV7-8
D gene: -

CDR3 protein: CASSLLAGVRSEQFF
CDR3 DNA: TGTGCCAGCAGTTTACTAGCGGGAGTCCGGAGTGAGCAGTTCTTC
J gene: TRBJ2-1
clone size: -
V gene: TRBV6-1
D gene: TRBD2

CDR3 protein: CAIQLAGDSDTQYF
CDR3 DNA: TGTGCCATACAACTAGCGGGGGACTCAGATACGCAGTATTTT
J gene: TRBJ2-3
clone size: many
V gene: TRBV10-3
D gene: TRBD2

CDR3 protein: CASSRTGRADTQYF
CDR3 DNA: TGTGCCAGCAGCCGGACAGGGAGAGCAGATACGCAGTATTTT
J gene: TRBJ2-3
clone size: -
V gene: TRBV7-9
D gene: TRBD1

CDR3 protein: CASSLSGDTQYF
CDR3 DNA: TGTGCCAGCAGCTTATCGGGTGATACGCAGTATTTT
J gene: TRBJ2-3
clone size: few
V gene: TRBV7-3
D gene: -

CDR3 protein: CASSDHLSWTQYF
CDR3 DNA: TGTGCCAGCAGCGATCACCTGTCTTGGACCCAGTACTTC
J gene: TRBJ2-5
clone size: -
V gene: TRBV7-3
D gene: -

CDR3 protein: CASSLTGAYNEQFF
CDR3 DNA: TGTGCCAGCAGTTTGACAGGGGCCTACAATGAGCAGTTCTTC
J gene: TRBJ2-1
clone size: -
V gene: TRBV28
D gene: TRBD1

CDR3 protein: CASSAGTTRNYGYTF
CDR3 DNA: TGTGCCAGCTCAGCCGGGACAACTAGAAACTATGGCTACACCTTC
J gene: TRBJ1-2
clone size: few
V gene: TRBV18
D gene: -

CDR3 protein: CASSSWGSGANVLTF
CDR3 DNA: TGTGCCAGCAGCTCTTGGGGCTCTGGGGCCAACGTCCTGACTTTC
J gene: TRBJ2-6
clone size: many
V gene: TRBV7-9
D gene: -

CDR3 protein: CASSLNDRGYTF
CDR3 DNA: TGTGCCAGCAGTTTAAATGACCGTGGCTACACCTTC
J gene: TRBJ1-2
clone size: few
V gene: TRBV27
D gene: -

CDR3 protein: CASRSGAETQYF
CDR3 DNA: TGTGCCAGCAGGTCCGGGGCTGAGACCCAGTACTTC
J gene: TRBJ2-5
clone size: few
V gene: TRBV6-5
D gene: -

CDR3 protein: CASSRGTANSPLHF
CDR3 DNA: TGTGCCAGCAGCCGCGGGACGGCTAATTCACCCCTCCACTTT
J gene: TRBJ1-6
clone size: few
V gene: TRBV13
D gene: -

CDR3 protein: CASSDAANEQFF
CDR3 DNA: TGTGCCAGCAGTGACGCGGCCAATGAGCAGTTCTTC
J gene: TRBJ2-1
clone size: -
V gene: TRBV7-7
D gene: -

CDR3 protein: CASSLQGVVDEQYF
CDR3 DNA: TGCGCCAGCAGCTTGCAGGGAGTGGTAGACGAGCAGTACTTC
J gene: TRBJ2-7
clone size: -
V gene: TRBV5-1
D gene: -

CDR3 protein: CSVRGGPAEGETQYF
CDR3 DNA: TGCAGCGTTCGCGGGGGGCCAGCGGAGGGAGAGACCCAGTACTTC
J gene: TRBJ2-5
clone size: few
V gene: TRBV29-1
D gene: TRBD2

CDR3 protein: CASSSSYQETQYF
CDR3 DNA: TGCGCCAGCAGCTCTTCGTACCAAGAGACCCAGTACTTC
J gene: TRBJ2-5
clone size: few
V gene: TRBV5-1
D gene: -

CDR3 protein: CASSYSRDRSSEAFF
CDR3 DNA: TGTGCCAGCAGTTACTCCCGGGACAGAAGCTCTGAAGCTTTCTTT
J gene: TRBJ1-1
clone size: few
V gene: TRBV6-5
D gene: TRBD1

CDR3 protein: CASSFDREHPLNTEAFF
CDR3 DNA: TGCGCCAGCAGCTTTGACAGGGAACACCCCTTGAACACTGAAGCTTTCTTT
J gene: TRBJ1-1
clone size: -
V gene: TRBV5-1
D gene: TRBD1

CDR3 protein: CASTSQRGGYNEQFF
CDR3 DNA: TGTGCCAGTACCTCACAGCGGGGGGGCTACAATGAGCAGTTCTTC
J gene: TRBJ2-1
clone size: few
V gene: TRBV19
D gene: TRBD2

CDR3 protein: CAVGQPDGELFF
CDR3 DNA: TGTGCCGTCGGACAGCCGGACGGGGAGCTGTTTTTT
J gene: TRBJ2-2
clone size: -
V gene: TRBV7-9
D gene: -

CDR3 protein: CASSQPDRVTEAFF
CDR3 DNA: TGTGCCAGCAGCCAACCAGACAGGGTCACTGAAGCTTTCTTT
J gene: TRBJ1-1
clone size: few
V gene: TRBV14
D gene: TRBD1

CDR3 protein: CASSSQGYEQYF
CDR3 DNA: TGTGCCAGCAGCTCACAGGGCTACGAGCAGTACTTC
J gene: TRBJ2-7
clone size: few
V gene: TRBV7-9
D gene: -

CDR3 protein: CASSPFLGATEAFF
CDR3 DNA: TGTGCCAGCAGCCCATTCCTGGGGGCTACTGAAGCTTTCTTT
J gene: TRBJ1-1
clone size: -
V gene: TRBV11-2
D gene: -

CDR3 protein: CASSDRQGASTEAFF
CDR3 DNA: TGTGCCAGCAGCGATAGACAGGGGGCCAGCACTGAAGCTTTCTTT
J gene: TRBJ1-1
clone size: few
V gene: TRBV9
D gene: TRBD1

CDR3 protein: CASSLAQSPSGANVLTF
CDR3 DNA: TGTGCCAGCAGCTTAGCGCAAAGCCCCTCTGGGGCCAACGTCCTGACTTTC
J gene: TRBJ2-6
clone size: -
V gene: TRBV11-2
D gene: -

CDR3 protein: CASTEGSSYNEQFF
CDR3 DNA: TGTGCCAGTACGGAGGGAAGCTCCTACAATGAGCAGTTCTTC
J gene: TRBJ2-1
clone size: few
V gene: TRBV19
D gene: -

CDR3 protein: CASSLGLGGGARETQYF
CDR3 DNA: TGTGCCAGCAGCTTAGGGCTCGGGGGAGGCGCGAGAGAGACCCAGTACTTC
J gene: TRBJ2-5
clone size: many
V gene: TRBV7-9
D gene: -

CDR3 protein: CASSEQGARQPQHF
CDR3 DNA: TGTGCCAGCAGTGAACAGGGGGCCCGTCAGCCCCAGCATTTT
J gene: TRBJ1-5
clone size: many
V gene: TRBV2
D gene: TRBD1

CDR3 protein: CASSRGGHLNTEAFF
CDR3 DNA: TGCGCCAGCAGCCGAGGGGGACATCTGAACACTGAAGCTTTCTTT
J gene: TRBJ1-1
clone size: few
V gene: TRBV4-1
D gene: -

CDR3 protein: CASSGDGRAFSEQFF
CDR3 DNA: TGTGCCAGTAGTGGGGACGGGAGGGCCTTCAGTGAGCAGTTCTTC
J gene: TRBJ2-1
clone size: few
V gene: TRBV19
D gene: TRBD2

CDR3 protein: CASSPQVGGPNEQFF
CDR3 DNA: TGTGCCAGCAGCCCCCAGGTGGGGGGACCTAATGAGCAGTTCTTC
J gene: TRBJ2-1
clone size: many
V gene: TRBV9
D gene: -